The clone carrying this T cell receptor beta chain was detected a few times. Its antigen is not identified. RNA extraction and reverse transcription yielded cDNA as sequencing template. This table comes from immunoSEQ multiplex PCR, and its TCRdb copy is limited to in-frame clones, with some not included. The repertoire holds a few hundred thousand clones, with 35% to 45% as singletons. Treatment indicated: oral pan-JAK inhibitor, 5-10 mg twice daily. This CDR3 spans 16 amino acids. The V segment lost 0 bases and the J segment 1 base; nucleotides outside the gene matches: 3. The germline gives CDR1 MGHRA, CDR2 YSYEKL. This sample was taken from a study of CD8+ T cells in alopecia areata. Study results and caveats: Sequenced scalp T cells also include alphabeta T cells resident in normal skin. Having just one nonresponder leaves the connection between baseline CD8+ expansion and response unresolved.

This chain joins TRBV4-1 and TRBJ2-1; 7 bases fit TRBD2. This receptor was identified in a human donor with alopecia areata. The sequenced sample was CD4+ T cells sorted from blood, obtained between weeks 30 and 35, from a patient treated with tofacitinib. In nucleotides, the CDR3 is TGCGCCAGCAGCCAAGATACAGCGGGATCCTACAATGAGCAGTTCTTC. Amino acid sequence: CASSQDTAGSYNEQFF.